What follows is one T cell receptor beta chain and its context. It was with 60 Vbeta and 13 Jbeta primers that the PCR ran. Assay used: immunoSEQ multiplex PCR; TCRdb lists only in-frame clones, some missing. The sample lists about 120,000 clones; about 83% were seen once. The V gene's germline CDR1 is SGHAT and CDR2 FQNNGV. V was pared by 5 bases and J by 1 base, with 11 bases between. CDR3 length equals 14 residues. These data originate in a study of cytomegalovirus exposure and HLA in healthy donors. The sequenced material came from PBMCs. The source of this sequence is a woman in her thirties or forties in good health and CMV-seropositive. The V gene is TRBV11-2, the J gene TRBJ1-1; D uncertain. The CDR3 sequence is CASSVARGNTEAFF. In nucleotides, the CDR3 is TGTGCCAGCAGCGTTGCTCGGGGGAACACTGAAGCTTTCTTT.